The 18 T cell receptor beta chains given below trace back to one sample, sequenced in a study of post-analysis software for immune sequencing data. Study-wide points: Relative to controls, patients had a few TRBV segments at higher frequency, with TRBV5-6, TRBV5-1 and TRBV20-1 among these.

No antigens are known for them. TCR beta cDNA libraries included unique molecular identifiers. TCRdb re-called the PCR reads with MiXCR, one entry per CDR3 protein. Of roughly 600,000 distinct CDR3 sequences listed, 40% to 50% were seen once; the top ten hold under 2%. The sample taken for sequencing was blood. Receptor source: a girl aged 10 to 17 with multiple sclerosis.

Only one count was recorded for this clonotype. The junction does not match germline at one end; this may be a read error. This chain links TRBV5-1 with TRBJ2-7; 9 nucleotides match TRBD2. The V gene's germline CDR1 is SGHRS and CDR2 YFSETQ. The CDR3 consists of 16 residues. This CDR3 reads CTSRLIAGVGAYEQYF. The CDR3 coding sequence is TGCACCAGCCGACTTATAGCGGGAGTGGGCGCCTACGAGCAGTACTTC. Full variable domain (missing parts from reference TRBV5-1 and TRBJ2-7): KAGVTQTPRYLIKTRGQQVTLSCSPISGHRSVSWYQQTPGQGLQFLFEYFSETQRNKGNFPGRFSGRQFSNSRSEMNVSTLELGDSALYLCTSRLIAGVGAYEQYFGPGTRLTVT.

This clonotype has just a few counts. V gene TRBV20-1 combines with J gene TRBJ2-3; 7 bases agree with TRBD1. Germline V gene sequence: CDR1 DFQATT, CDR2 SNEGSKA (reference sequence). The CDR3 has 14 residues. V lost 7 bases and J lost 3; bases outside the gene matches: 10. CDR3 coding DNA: TGCAGTGTCCGCCCAGGGACAGCAACAGATACGCAGTATTTT. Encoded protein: CSVRPGTATDTQYF.

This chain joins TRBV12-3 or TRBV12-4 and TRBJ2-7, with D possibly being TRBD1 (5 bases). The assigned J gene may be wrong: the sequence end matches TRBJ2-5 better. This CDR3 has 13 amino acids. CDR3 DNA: TGTGCCAGCAGTTTCCGACAGATGGAGACCCAGTACTTC. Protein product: CASSFRQMETQYF.

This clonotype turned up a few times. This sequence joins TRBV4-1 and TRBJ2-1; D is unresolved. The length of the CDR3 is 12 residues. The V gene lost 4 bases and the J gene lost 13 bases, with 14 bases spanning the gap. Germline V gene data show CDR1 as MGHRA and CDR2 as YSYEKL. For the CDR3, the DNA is TGCGCCAGCAGCCCCCGTGGTCGTACCCAGTTCTTC. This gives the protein CASSPRGRTQFF.

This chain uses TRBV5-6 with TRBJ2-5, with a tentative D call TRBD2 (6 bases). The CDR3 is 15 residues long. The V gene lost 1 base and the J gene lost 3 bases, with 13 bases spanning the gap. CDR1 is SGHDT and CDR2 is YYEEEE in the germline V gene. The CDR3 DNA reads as TGTGCCAGCAGCTTGACACTAGCTGATAAAGAGACCCAGTACTTC. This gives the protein CASSLTLADKETQYF.

The CDR3 here is CASSAPRPGLAGVIADEQYF. DNA of the CDR3: TGTGCCAGCAGTGCTCCTAGGCCGGGACTAGCGGGAGTAATCGCGGACGAGCAGTACTTC. V and J are TRBV6-1 and TRBJ2-4; 14 nucleotides agree with TRBD2. The better agreement between TRBJ2-7 and the DNA end casts doubt on the J call. The germline gives CDR1 MNHNS, CDR2 SASEGT. This CDR3 is built from 20 residues.

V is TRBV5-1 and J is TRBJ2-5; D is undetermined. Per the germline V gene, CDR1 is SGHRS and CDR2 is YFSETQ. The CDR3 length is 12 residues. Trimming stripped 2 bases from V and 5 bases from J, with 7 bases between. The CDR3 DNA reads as TGCGCCAGCAGCTTTAACGGGGAGACCCAGTACTTC. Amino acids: CASSFNGETQYF.

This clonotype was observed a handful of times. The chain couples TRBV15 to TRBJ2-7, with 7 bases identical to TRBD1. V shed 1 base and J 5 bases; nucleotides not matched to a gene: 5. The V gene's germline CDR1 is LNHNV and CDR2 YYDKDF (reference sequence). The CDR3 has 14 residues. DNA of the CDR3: TGTGCCACCAGCAGAGGAGGGGGCTTCGACGAGCAGTACTTC. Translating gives CATSRGGGFDEQYF.

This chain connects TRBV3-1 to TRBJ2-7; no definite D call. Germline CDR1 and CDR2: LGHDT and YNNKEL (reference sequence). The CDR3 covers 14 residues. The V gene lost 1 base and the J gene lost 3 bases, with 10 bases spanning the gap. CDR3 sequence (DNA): TGTGCCAGCAGCCAAGGGGGTCAGATCTACGAGCAGTACTTC. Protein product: CASSQGGQIYEQYF.

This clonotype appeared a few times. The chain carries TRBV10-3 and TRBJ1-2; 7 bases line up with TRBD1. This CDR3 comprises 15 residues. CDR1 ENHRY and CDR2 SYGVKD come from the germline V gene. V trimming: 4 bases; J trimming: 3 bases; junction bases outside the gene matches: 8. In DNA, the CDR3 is TGTGCCATCAGTGGACGACAGGGAGTCGACTATGGCTACACCTTC. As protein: CAISGRQGVDYGYTF.

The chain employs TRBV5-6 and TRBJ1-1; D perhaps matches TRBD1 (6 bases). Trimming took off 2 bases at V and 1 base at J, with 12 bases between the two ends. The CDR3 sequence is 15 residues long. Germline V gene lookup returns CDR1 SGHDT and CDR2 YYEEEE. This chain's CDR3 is CASSFLGTPNTEAFF. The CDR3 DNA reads TGTGCCAGCAGCTTCCTCGGGACACCGAACACTGAAGCTTTCTTT.

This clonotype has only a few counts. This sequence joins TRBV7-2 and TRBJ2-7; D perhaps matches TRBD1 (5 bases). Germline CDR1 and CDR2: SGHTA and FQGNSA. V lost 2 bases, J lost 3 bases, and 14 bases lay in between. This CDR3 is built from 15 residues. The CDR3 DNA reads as TGTGCCAGCAGCTTAAACGGCTTCAGGGTCTACGAGCAGTACTTC. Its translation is CASSLNGFRVYEQYF.

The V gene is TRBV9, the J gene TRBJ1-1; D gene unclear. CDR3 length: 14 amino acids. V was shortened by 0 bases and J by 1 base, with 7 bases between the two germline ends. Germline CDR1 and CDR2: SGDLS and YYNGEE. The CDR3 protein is CASSVASKNTEAFF. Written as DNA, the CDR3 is TGTGCCAGCAGCGTAGCCTCAAAGAACACTGAAGCTTTCTTT.

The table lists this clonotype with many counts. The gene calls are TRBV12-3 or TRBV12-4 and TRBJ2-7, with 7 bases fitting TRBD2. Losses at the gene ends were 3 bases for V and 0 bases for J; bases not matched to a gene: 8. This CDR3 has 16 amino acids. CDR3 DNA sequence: TGTGCCAGCAGTTTGGGCGGGAGTCTGAGCTCCTACGAGCAGTACTTC. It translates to CASSLGGSLSSYEQYF.

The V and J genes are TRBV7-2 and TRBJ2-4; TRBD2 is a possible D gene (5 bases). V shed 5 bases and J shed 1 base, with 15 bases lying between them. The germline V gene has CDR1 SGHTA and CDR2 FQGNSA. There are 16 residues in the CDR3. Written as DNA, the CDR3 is TGTGCCAGCAGCCCCCGCCCGGGGTCGGCCAAAAACATTCAGTACTTC. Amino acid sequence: CASSPRPGSAKNIQYF.

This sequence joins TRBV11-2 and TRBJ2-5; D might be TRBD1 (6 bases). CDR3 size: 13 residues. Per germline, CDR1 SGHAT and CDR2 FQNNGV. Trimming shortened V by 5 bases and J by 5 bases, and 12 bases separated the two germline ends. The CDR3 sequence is CASSRGNWETQYF. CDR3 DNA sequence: TGTGCCAGCAGCAGGGGGAACTGGGAGACCCAGTACTTC.

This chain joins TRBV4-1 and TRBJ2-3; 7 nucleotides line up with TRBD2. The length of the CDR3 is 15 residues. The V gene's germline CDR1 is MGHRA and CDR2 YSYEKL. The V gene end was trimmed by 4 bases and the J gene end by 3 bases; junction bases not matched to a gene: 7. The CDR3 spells CASSLPVGGTDTQYF. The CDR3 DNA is TGCGCCAGCAGCCTGCCTGTGGGGGGGACAGATACGCAGTATTTT.

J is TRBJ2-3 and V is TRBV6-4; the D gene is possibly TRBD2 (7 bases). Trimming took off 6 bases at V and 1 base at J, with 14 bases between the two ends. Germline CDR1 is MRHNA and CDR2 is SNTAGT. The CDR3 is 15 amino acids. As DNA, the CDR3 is TGTGCCAGCAGCCCCAAGGGGGGGGGCACAGATACGCAGTATTTT. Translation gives CASSPKGGGTDTQYF.